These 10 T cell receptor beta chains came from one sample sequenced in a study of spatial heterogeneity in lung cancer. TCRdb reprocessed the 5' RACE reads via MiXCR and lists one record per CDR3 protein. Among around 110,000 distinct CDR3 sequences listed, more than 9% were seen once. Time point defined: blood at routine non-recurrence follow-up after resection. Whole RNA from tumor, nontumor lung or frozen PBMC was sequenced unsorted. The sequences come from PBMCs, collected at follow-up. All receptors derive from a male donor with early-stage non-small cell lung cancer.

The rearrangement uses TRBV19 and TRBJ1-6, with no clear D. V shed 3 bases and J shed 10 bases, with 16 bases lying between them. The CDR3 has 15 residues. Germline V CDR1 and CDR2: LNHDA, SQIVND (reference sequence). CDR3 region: CASSIGQSTLSPLHF. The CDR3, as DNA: TGTGCCAGTAGTATTGGCCAGTCTACTTTATCACCCCTCCACTTT.

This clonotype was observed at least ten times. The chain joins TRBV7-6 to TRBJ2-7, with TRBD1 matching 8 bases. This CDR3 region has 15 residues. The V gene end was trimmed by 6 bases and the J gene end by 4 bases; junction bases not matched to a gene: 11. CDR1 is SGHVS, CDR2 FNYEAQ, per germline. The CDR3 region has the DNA TGTGCCAGCAGTTCATTCCAGGGGGCGGCGTACGAGCAGTACTTC. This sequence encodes CASSSFQGAAYEQYF.

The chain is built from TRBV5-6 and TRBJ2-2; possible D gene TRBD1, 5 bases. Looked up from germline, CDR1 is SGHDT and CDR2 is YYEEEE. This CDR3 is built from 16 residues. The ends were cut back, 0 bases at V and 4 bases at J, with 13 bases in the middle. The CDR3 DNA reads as TGTGCCAGCAGCTTGGAGGGCAGGGTGTCCACCGGGGAGCTGTTTTTT. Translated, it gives CASSLEGRVSTGELFF.

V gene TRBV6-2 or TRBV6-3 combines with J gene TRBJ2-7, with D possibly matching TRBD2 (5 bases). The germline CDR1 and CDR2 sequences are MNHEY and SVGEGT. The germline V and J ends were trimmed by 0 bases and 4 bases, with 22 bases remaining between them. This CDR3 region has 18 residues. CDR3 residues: CASSYSYEFGASPYEQYF. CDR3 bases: TGTGCCAGCAGTTACTCGTATGAATTCGGAGCTAGCCCTTACGAGCAGTACTTC.

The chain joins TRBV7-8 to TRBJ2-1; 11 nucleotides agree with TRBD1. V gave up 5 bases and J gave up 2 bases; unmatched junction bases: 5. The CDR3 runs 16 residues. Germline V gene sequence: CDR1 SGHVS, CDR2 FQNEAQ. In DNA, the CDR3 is TGTGCCAGCAGCCCAGGGACAGGGGGTACCTACAATGAGCAGTTCTTC. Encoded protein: CASSPGTGGTYNEQFF.

The CDR3 bases are TGCGCCAGCAGCTCCGGGTCCCAAGGGGGCACAGATACGCAGTATTTT. Protein product: CASSSGSQGGTDTQYF. The chain links TRBV5-1 to TRBJ2-3, with a tentative D call TRBD1 (5 bases). V shed 3 bases and J shed 1 base, with 15 bases lying between them. Germline loops: CDR1 SGHRS, CDR2 YFSETQ. The CDR3 totals 16 residues.

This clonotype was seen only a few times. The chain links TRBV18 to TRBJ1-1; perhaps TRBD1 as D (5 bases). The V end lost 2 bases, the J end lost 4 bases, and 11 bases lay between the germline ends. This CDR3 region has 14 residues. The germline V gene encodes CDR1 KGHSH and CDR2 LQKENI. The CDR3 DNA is TGTGCCAGCTCACCATCTACCGGGGCCACTGAAGCTTTCTTT. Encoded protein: CASSPSTGATEAFF.

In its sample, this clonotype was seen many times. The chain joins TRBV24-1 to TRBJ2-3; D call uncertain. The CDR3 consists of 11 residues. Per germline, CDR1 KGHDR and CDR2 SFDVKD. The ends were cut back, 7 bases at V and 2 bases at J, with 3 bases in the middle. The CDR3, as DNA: TGTGCCACCAGCTACACAGATACGCAGTATTTT. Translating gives CATSYTDTQYF.

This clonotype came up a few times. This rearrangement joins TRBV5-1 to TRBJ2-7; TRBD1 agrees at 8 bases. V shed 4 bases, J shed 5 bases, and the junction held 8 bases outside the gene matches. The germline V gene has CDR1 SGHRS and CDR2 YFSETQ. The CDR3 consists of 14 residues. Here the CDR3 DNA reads TGCGCCAGCAGCCCCCGGACAGGGATCAACGAGCAGTACTTC. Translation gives CASSPRTGINEQYF.

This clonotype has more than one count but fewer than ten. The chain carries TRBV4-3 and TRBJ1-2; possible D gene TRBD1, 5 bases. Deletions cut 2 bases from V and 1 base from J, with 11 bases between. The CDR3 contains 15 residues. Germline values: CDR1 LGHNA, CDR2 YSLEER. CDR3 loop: CASSQSKGRNYGYTF. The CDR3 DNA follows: TGCGCCAGCAGCCAAAGTAAGGGGCGTAACTATGGCTACACCTTC.